This is a list of T cell receptor beta chains from one sample in a study of shared clonotypes between healthy human individuals. This table comes from immunoSEQ multiplex PCR, and its TCRdb copy is limited to in-frame clones, with some not included. The data contain about 2,100,000 clones, about 92% of them singletons. Sample: naive CD8+ T cells from PBMCs. These receptors were taken from a man aged 18 to 29 in good health. Some clones in this sample may be carry-over from other donors' samples. Both conserved end residues are part of each CDR3. Each record gives: CDR3 protein, CDR3 DNA, V gene, clone size, D gene, J gene. D genes are given only for firm matches. Where a row states a size, it is once, few, many or the class of an expanded clone; other rows omit it.

CASSLVRDRARAGQFF | TGTGCCAGCAGCTTAGTTAGGGACAGGGCACGTGCTGGGCAGTTCTTC | TRBV7-8 | once | TRBD1 | TRBJ2-1
CASSAGQGFYEQYF | TGTGCCAGCAGTGCGGGACAGGGATTCTACGAGCAGTACTTC | TRBV27 | . | TRBD1 | TRBJ2-7
CASSIDRREQYF | TGTGCCAGTAGTATAGATCGGAGGGAGCAGTACTTC | TRBV19 | . | . | TRBJ2-7
CASSWIGGTEAFF | TGTGCCAGCAGTTGGATCGGGGGCACTGAAGCTTTCTTT | TRBV27 | once | . | TRBJ1-1
CATGQADRVGGYTF | TGTGCCACAGGGCAGGCGGACAGAGTGGGTGGCTACACCTTC | TRBV13 | . | . | TRBJ1-2
CASSPPGGEQYF | TGTGCCAGCAGCCCCCCCGGGGGGGAGCAGTACTTC | TRBV7-9 | few | TRBD2 | TRBJ2-7
CASSSRERQAIGNTIYF | TGTGCCAGCAGCTCCAGGGAGAGACAGGCGATAGGAAACACCATATATTTT | TRBV11-2 | . | . | TRBJ1-3
CASSQGTGVNGYTF | TGCGCCAGCAGCCAAGGGACAGGGGTTAACGGCTACACCTTC | TRBV4-3 | . | TRBD1 | TRBJ1-2
CASSPEAGGPYEQYF | TGTGCCAGCAGCCCCGAAGCGGGAGGCCCCTACGAGCAGTACTTC | TRBV7-6 | . | TRBD2 | TRBJ2-7
CASSPGTTYEQYF | TGCGCCAGCAGTCCCGGGACTACCTACGAGCAGTACTTC | TRBV10-1 | . | TRBD2 | TRBJ2-7
CASSVAGGTETQYF | TGTGCCAGCAGCGTAGCTGGGGGTACCGAGACCCAGTACTTC | TRBV9 | once | . | TRBJ2-5
CAISERDGEKLFF | TGTGCCATCAGTGAGAGGGACGGCGAAAAACTGTTTTTT | TRBV10-3 | once | . | TRBJ1-4
CASSNEQGPYQPQHF | TGTGCCAGCAGCAACGAACAGGGTCCCTATCAGCCCCAGCATTTT | TRBV7-9 | . | . | TRBJ1-5
CASSILHRWNEKLFF | TGTGCCAGTAGTATTTTGCACAGATGGAATGAAAAACTGTTTTTT | TRBV19 | . | . | TRBJ1-4
CASSSRGGPTGELFF | TGTGCCAGCAGCTCCCGCGGGGGACCTACCGGGGAGCTGTTTTTT | TRBV11-3 | . | TRBD2 | TRBJ2-2
CASSPGPSGSSYEQYF | TGCGCCAGCAGCCCCGGGCCCAGCGGGAGCTCCTACGAGCAGTACTTC | TRBV4-1 | . | TRBD2 | TRBJ2-7
CASSGIVAGEGGSTQYF | TGTGCCAGCAGCGGAATAGTAGCGGGAGAGGGTGGGTCGACCCAGTACTTC | TRBV7-9 | . | TRBD2 | TRBJ2-5
CASSLRQPNTEAFF | TGTGCCAGCAGTTTGAGACAGCCGAACACTGAAGCTTTCTTT | TRBV27 | once | . | TRBJ1-1
CASSLSVGGNEQFF | TGCGCCAGCAGCCTTAGCGTTGGGGGCAATGAGCAGTTCTTC | TRBV5-1 | . | . | TRBJ2-1
CASESLLLAGINEQFF | TGTGCCAGCGAGAGCCTATTGCTAGCGGGAATCAATGAGCAGTTCTTC | TRBV28 | . | TRBD2 | TRBJ2-1
CASSSTTATGTGAGAQHF | TGTGCCAGCAGCTCCACCACGGCGACCGGGACAGGGGCAGGGGCCCAGCATTTT | TRBV13 | once | TRBD1 | TRBJ1-5
CATPTPSGANVLTF | TGTGCCACCCCGACACCCTCTGGGGCCAACGTCCTGACTTTC | TRBV6-1 | . | . | TRBJ2-6
CASSHSDRGLTGQETQYF | TGCGCCAGCAGCCACTCGGACAGGGGGCTCACTGGCCAAGAGACCCAGTACTTC | TRBV4-1 | . | TRBD1 | TRBJ2-5
CASSYPRQLNYGYTF | TGTGCCAGCAGTTACCCACGACAGTTAAACTATGGCTACACCTTC | TRBV28 | . | . | TRBJ1-2
CASSVDRAGYGYTF | TGTGCCAGCAGCGTAGACAGGGCGGGCTATGGCTACACCTTC | TRBV9 | . | . | TRBJ1-2
CASSLRVLDVNIQYF | TGTGCCAGCAGCTTAAGGGTCCTAGATGTAAACATTCAGTACTTC | TRBV13 | . | . | TRBJ2-4
CASSLQLGDRHQETQYF | TGTGCCAGCAGTTTGCAGTTGGGGGACAGGCACCAAGAGACCCAGTACTTC | TRBV28 | once | TRBD1 | TRBJ2-5
CASSASLAKGNTGELFF | TGTGCCAGCAGCGCCAGTCTAGCGAAGGGGAACACCGGGGAGCTGTTTTTT | TRBV9 | . | . | TRBJ2-2
CASVSSGGASYEQYF | TGTGCCAGCGTCTCGTCGGGAGGGGCGTCCTACGAGCAGTACTTC | TRBV28 | . | TRBD2 | TRBJ2-7
CASSLWAGKDQPQHF | TGTGCCAGCAGTTTATGGGCAGGGAAGGACCAGCCCCAGCATTTT | TRBV28 | . | . | TRBJ1-5
CASSLTSGRTETQYF | TGTGCCAGCAGCTTGACTAGCGGGAGGACTGAGACCCAGTACTTC | TRBV7-9 | . | TRBD2 | TRBJ2-5
CASSLDPGQTHGYTF | TGTGCCAGCAGCTTGGATCCGGGACAGACCCATGGCTACACCTTC | TRBV5-6 | . | TRBD1 | TRBJ1-2
CASSRTSGHYEQYF | TGTGCCAGCAGTCGGACTAGCGGACACTACGAGCAGTACTTC | TRBV11-2 | . | TRBD2 | TRBJ2-7
CASTWWDLALGHEQFF | TGCGCCAGCACCTGGTGGGACTTAGCCCTGGGTCATGAGCAGTTCTTC | TRBV5-1 | . | . | TRBJ2-1
CASSSGTGGVTNTEAFF | TGTGCCAGCAGCTCCGGGACAGGGGGCGTTACGAACACTGAAGCTTTCTTT | TRBV5-6 | . | TRBD1 | TRBJ1-1
CASRSPGLADLAKNIQYF | TGTGCCAGCAGATCACCGGGACTAGCGGATCTAGCCAAAAACATTCAGTACTTC | TRBV2 | . | TRBD2 | TRBJ2-4
CATSRPDGGPMNTEAFF | TGTGCCACCAGCAGACCCGATGGGGGGCCCATGAACACTGAAGCTTTCTTT | TRBV15 | . | . | TRBJ1-1
CASSLVTGASYEQYF | TGTGCCAGCAGTTTAGTGACAGGGGCGTCCTACGAGCAGTACTTC | TRBV28 | . | TRBD1 | TRBJ2-7
CASSTRPTVGGRGEQYF | TGTGCCAGCAGCACCCGTCCCACTGTGGGAGGCCGCGGCGAGCAGTACTTC | TRBV7-8 | . | . | TRBJ2-7
CASSSVSGNTIYF | TGTGCCAGCAGTTCGGTCTCTGGAAACACCATATATTTT | TRBV27 | . | . | TRBJ1-3
CASSLIGAEAFF | TGTGCCAGCAGTCTCATCGGGGCTGAAGCTTTCTTT | TRBV28 | few | . | TRBJ1-1
CASSRLRKETGELFF | TGTGCCAGCAGCCGCTTGAGGAAGGAGACCGGGGAGCTGTTTTTT | TRBV7-3 | . | . | TRBJ2-2
CSVVGRASGEQFF | TGCAGCGTTGTAGGCAGAGCCTCGGGTGAGCAGTTCTTC | TRBV29-1 | . | . | TRBJ2-1
CASSSQGSTSYEQYF | TGTGCCAGCAGCTCGCAGGGGTCGACCTCCTACGAGCAGTACTTC | TRBV5-4 | . | . | TRBJ2-7
CASSFAGSEAFF | TGTGCCAGCAGCTTCGCAGGGAGTGAAGCTTTCTTT | TRBV11-2 | . | . | TRBJ1-1
CASSPSAGGPGSYEQYF | TGTGCCAGCAGCCCCTCAGCGGGAGGGCCCGGATCCTACGAGCAGTACTTC | TRBV5-4 | . | TRBD2 | TRBJ2-7
CASSLTENTEAFF | TGTGCCAGCAGTTTGACAGAGAACACTGAAGCTTTCTTT | TRBV6-4 | . | . | TRBJ1-1
CASWTGIHGYTF | TGTGCATCATGGACAGGTATCCATGGCTACACCTTC | TRBV28 | . | TRBD1 | TRBJ1-2
CAISESTATNEKLFF | TGTGCCATCAGTGAGTCGACTGCAACTAATGAAAAACTGTTTTTT | TRBV10-3 | . | . | TRBJ1-4
CASSPRGARETQYF | TGTGCCAGCAGCCCGCGGGGGGCGCGAGAGACCCAGTACTTC | TRBV7-2 | . | TRBD2 | TRBJ2-5
CATREEGTNWYEQYF | TGTGCCACCCGCGAGGAGGGGACAAACTGGTACGAGCAGTACTTC | TRBV27 | once | . | TRBJ2-7
CASSPWGGRDEQYF | TGTGCCAGCAGCCCTTGGGGGGGGCGGGACGAGCAGTACTTC | TRBV9 | . | . | TRBJ2-7
CASSPTANTEAFF | TGTGCCAGCAGTCCCACGGCGAACACTGAAGCTTTCTTT | TRBV25-1 | few | . | TRBJ1-1